These 14 T cell receptor beta chains were all obtained from the same sample, sequenced in a study of blood T cell repertoires in COVID-19. TCRdb's table, derived via immunoSEQ multiplex PCR, lists solely in-frame clones and lacks some. The sample lists roughly 190,000 clones; 65% to 85% were seen once. Sequenced material: PBMCs or T cells enriched from blood (not recorded which). These receptors were taken from a woman aged 25-40 years who had recovered from COVID-19.

In this sample, this clone turned up a few times. V gene TRBV5-1 combines with J gene TRBJ2-3; TRBD1 agrees at 7 bases. Germline values: CDR1 SGHRS, CDR2 YFSETQ. V was clipped by 4 bases and J by 6 bases; unmatched bases: 11. This CDR3 is built from 15 residues. The CDR3 is CASSPTTGYVDTQYF. The CDR3 nucleotides are TGCGCCAGCAGCCCGACGACAGGGTACGTGGATACGCAGTATTTT.

The chain carries TRBV6-5 and TRBJ1-4, with D possibly being TRBD1 (5 bases). V was trimmed by 6 bases and J by 1 base, leaving 9 bases between them. The CDR3 has 14 residues. Germline CDR1 and CDR2: MNHEY and SVGAGI. In DNA, the CDR3 is TGTGCCAGCAGGCAGGGATTAACTAATGAAAAACTGTTTTTT. Its protein product is CASRQGLTNEKLFF.

The chain couples TRBV21-1 to TRBJ1-1. TRBV21-1 has pseudogene status. This CDR3 is 15 amino acids long. The CDR3 spells CASSTQGRAGTEAFF. CDR3 bases: TGTGCCAGCAGCACGCAGGGGAGGGCGGGCACTGAAGCTTTCTTT.

The genes are TRBV5-1 and TRBJ2-6; D call uncertain. The CDR3 loop spans 14 amino acids. The V gene's germline CDR1 is SGHRS and CDR2 YFSETQ. Trimming removed 1 base from V and 2 bases from J, with 4 bases in between. The CDR3 sequence: CASSLFAGANVLTF. In DNA, the CDR3 is TGCGCCAGCAGCTTGTTCGCTGGGGCCAACGTCCTGACTTTC.

This clone is a singleton in its sample. The V call is TRBV28, the J call TRBJ1-1; TRBD1 might be the D (5 bases). CDR3 size: 14 residues. The V gene's germline CDR1 is MDHEN and CDR2 SYDVKM. This chain's CDR3 is CACAGLSRNTEAFF. For the CDR3, the DNA is TGTGCTTGCGCGGGGCTCAGTAGGAACACTGAAGCTTTCTTT.

The chain couples TRBV27 to TRBJ2-5; D unclear. Germline V gives CDR1 MNHEY, CDR2 SMNVEV (reference sequence). The CDR3 consists of 15 residues. Deletions cut 3 bases from V and 1 base from J, with 12 bases between. The CDR3 DNA is TGTGCCAGCAGTTTCAGGCCAGGCATCCAAGAGACCCAGTACTTC. Translated: CASSFRPGIQETQYF.

The chain is built from TRBV19 and TRBJ1-2; 11 nucleotides agree with TRBD1. Trimming cost V 5 bases and J 2 bases; bases outside gene matches: 4. Germline loops: CDR1 LNHDA, CDR2 SQIVND (reference sequence). CDR3 length equals 15 residues. CDR3 sequence reads: CASSARTGGNYGYTF. Here the CDR3 DNA reads TGTGCCAGTAGTGCCCGGACAGGGGGCAACTATGGCTACACCTTC.

The gene calls are TRBV19 and TRBJ1-2; D gene unclear. This CDR3 is 13 amino acids long. The V end lost 7 bases, the J end lost 5 bases, and 14 bases lay between the germline ends. CDR1 and CDR2 (germline): LNHDA, SQIVND (reference sequence). The CDR3 nucleotides are TGTGCCAGTAAGATACAGCTGGGTTATGGCTACACCTTC. This gives the protein CASKIQLGYGYTF.

J is TRBJ1-6 and V is TRBV9; D is possibly TRBD1 (6 bases). CDR1 is SGDLS, CDR2 YYNGEE, per germline. V was trimmed by 0 bases and J by 6 bases, leaving 13 bases between them. CDR3 size: 16 residues. The DNA for the CDR3 is TGTGCCAGCAGCGTAGCTACAGGGAACCGTAATTCACCCCTCCACTTT. Protein sequence: CASSVATGNRNSPLHF.

This chain connects TRBV5-1 to TRBJ1-3; weak D call: TRBD1 (6 bases). V lost 2 bases to trimming and J lost 0 bases, with 12 bases between them. The CDR3 has 16 residues. Germline V lookup: CDR1 SGHRS, CDR2 YFSETQ. CDR3 sequence: CASSFTGNRSGNTIYF. The CDR3 DNA reads TGCGCCAGCAGCTTCACAGGGAACCGCTCTGGAAACACCATATATTTT.

The rearrangement uses TRBV4-2 and TRBJ2-7, with D perhaps TRBD1 (6 bases). In germline, CDR1 is LGHNA, CDR2 YNFKEQ. The V and J ends lost 5 bases and 3 bases respectively, with 17 bases between them. The CDR3 has 15 amino acids. CDR3: CASSIAGTSFYEQYF. The CDR3, as DNA: TGTGCCAGCAGCATAGCCGGGACATCCTTCTACGAGCAGTACTTC.

The chain couples TRBV7-9 to TRBJ1-2, with TRBD1 identical over 12 bases. The CDR3 totals 16 residues. Germline CDR1 SEHNR, CDR2 FQNEAQ (reference sequence). V was pared by 4 bases and J by 4 bases, with 7 bases of the junction left unmatched. The DNA for the CDR3 is TGTGCCAGCAGCTCAAGGGACAGGGGGCACATCTATGGCTACACCTTC. As protein: CASSSRDRGHIYGYTF.

The chain links TRBV6-4 to TRBJ2-2; the match to TRBD2 covers 13 bases. The CDR3 runs to 16 residues. Germline V gene lookup returns CDR1 MRHNA and CDR2 SNTAGT. V trimming: 6 bases; J trimming: 6 bases; junction bases outside the gene matches: 7. CDR3 loop: CASRPGLAGRAGELFF. In nucleotides, the CDR3 is TGTGCCAGCAGGCCGGGACTAGCGGGACGGGCCGGGGAGCTGTTTTTT.

This chain joins TRBV15 and TRBJ1-1; 11 bases align to TRBD1. The junction had 12 bases not matched to a gene; V was cut back by 2 bases and J by 1 base. The CDR3 spans 19 residues. Germline V gene sequence: CDR1 LNHNV, CDR2 YYDKDF (reference sequence). The CDR3 bases are TGTGCCACCAGCAGACCTCTCCGGGACAGGGGGAATCGGAACACTGAAGCTTTCTTT. Its protein is CATSRPLRDRGNRNTEAFF.